This is a list of T cell receptor beta chains from one sample in a study of CD8+ T cells in alopecia areata. The protocol was immunoSEQ multiplex PCR, while the TCRdb copy is restricted to in-frame clones and leaves out a portion. The repertoire has 210,000 or so clones, approximately 67% of them found once; the top ten carry 1.2%. Sequencing was performed on CD4+ T cells sorted from blood, taken between weeks 44 and 45, from a patient treated with tofacitinib. These receptors were collected from a human donor with alopecia areata. The CDR3 runs from the conserved cysteine through the conserved F or W. Each record gives: clone size, J gene, V gene, CDR3 protein. Clone sizes are given selectively: once, few, many, or a class where the clone is expanded.

size: NA; J: TRBJ2-3; V: TRBV5-6; CDR3: CASSPRILTDTQYF
size: NA; J: TRBJ2-5; V: TRBV7-2; CDR3: CASTLGGVLETQYF
size: once; J: TRBJ1-4; V: TRBV6-6; CDR3: CASTGAGEKLFF
size: NA; J: TRBJ2-5; V: TRBV5-1; CDR3: CASSDQETQYF
size: NA; J: TRBJ1-1; V: TRBV19; CDR3: CASSIDRGNTEAFF
size: few; J: TRBJ2-2; V: TRBV30; CDR3: CAWKASDGRDTGELFF
size: NA; J: TRBJ1-1; V: TRBV29-1; CDR3: CSASTRTVNTEAFF
size: NA; J: TRBJ2-7; V: TRBV11-2; CDR3: CASSSNGYEQYF
size: few; J: TRBJ1-2; V: TRBV7-2; CDR3: CASSLALTGDGPYGYTF
size: NA; J: TRBJ2-3; V: TRBV30; CDR3: CAWIRDRGTDTQYF
size: NA; J: TRBJ2-2; V: TRBV6-5; CDR3: CASSYSGANTGELFF
size: NA; J: TRBJ1-4; V: TRBV4-3; CDR3: CASSQGGGEKLFF
size: NA; J: TRBJ2-5; V: TRBV14; CDR3: CASSQAGVTETQYF
size: NA; J: TRBJ2-5; V: TRBV29-1; CDR3: CSVGRARETQYF
size: few; J: TRBJ2-3; V: TRBV5-1; CDR3: CASSIRTDTQYF